This TCR beta chain was identified in a study of beta chain features in type 1 diabetes. Study-wide results and caveats: Among patients with Type 1 diabetes, TCRB CDR3s were moderately but significantly shorter in every one of the four CD4+ subsets.

The sequenced template was cDNA made from the entire isolated RNA. The repertoire was sequenced with immunoSEQ multiplex PCR; TCRdb's copy has only in-frame clones and lacks some. The table has fewer than 300,000 clones, around 9.9% seen once; the top ten hold about 0.018%. The V and J ends lost 6 bases and 4 bases, in that order; junction bases with no gene match: 5. This CDR3 spans 13 amino acids. Germline values: CDR1 SEHNR, CDR2 FQNEAQ (reference sequence). As for this clone: As yet, its antigen is unknown. The sample contains more than one DNA sequence encoding this CDR3.

Sequencing input: naive CD4+ T cells from blood. The chain links TRBV7-9 to TRBJ1-2; 7 bases align to TRBD1. The sequence derives from a man aged 25 to 40 with type 1 diabetes. The CDR3 region has the DNA TGTGCCAGCAGTACGACAGGGAGCTATGGCTACACCTTC. Its protein product is CASSTTGSYGYTF.